The 14 T cell receptor beta chains listed next were all sequenced from one sample in a study of patients and donors after allogeneic stem cell transplantation. One entry per CDR3 protein, called by TCRdb with MiXCR from the RT-PCR reads. The sample consists of 390,000 or so distinct CDR3 sequences, more than 15% of them appearing once. The sample taken for sequencing was blood, either unsorted or a sorted T cell fraction (not recorded which). The receptor set was obtained from a human donor who was either an allogeneic HSCT recipient or a stem cell or donor lymphocyte infusion donor (not recorded which). It is not recorded whose cells these are; they may come from a transplant donor.

This clonotype showed up just a few times. The chain combines TRBV5-6 with TRBJ1-2, with D tentatively TRBD1 (5 bases). Trimming shortened V by 3 bases and J by 8 bases, and 8 bases separated the two germline ends. The CDR3 is 11 amino acids. CDR1 and CDR2 from the germline V gene are SGHDT and YYEEEE. In DNA form, the CDR3 reads TGTGCCAGCAGCTGGAGGGGAGGCTACACCTTC. Translating it yields CASSWRGGYTF.

This clonotype showed up many times. This rearrangement joins TRBV6-1 to TRBJ2-1; D perhaps matches TRBD2 (6 bases). Per the germline V gene, CDR1 is MNHNS and CDR2 is SASEGT. V gave up 7 bases and J gave up 5 bases, with 21 bases separating them. The CDR3 loop spans 16 amino acids. This chain's CDR3 is CASIRVGGSPDNEQFF. In DNA, the CDR3 is TGTGCCAGCATTAGGGTGGGAGGCTCACCCGACAATGAGCAGTTCTTC.

The chain uses TRBV5-1 and TRBJ1-2; D not resolved. CDR1 and CDR2 (germline): SGHRS, YFSETQ. Trimming took 3 bases from V and 1 from J, leaving 7 bases between them. The CDR3 contains 13 residues. The CDR3 is CASSYGDNYGYTF. In nucleotides, the CDR3 is TGCGCCAGCAGCTACGGTGATAACTATGGCTACACCTTC. The whole variable domain, remainder taken from reference TRBV5-1 and TRBJ1-2, is KAGVTQTPRYLIKTRGQQVTLSCSPISGHRSVSWYQQTPGQGLQFLFEYFSETQRNKGNFPGRFSGRQFSNSRSEMNVSTLELGDSALYLCASSYGDNYGYTFGSGTRLTVV.

Comment on this clonotype: Relative to the germline gene, one junction end is altered; a read error may explain this. The chain uses TRBV29-1 and TRBJ2-1; D might be TRBD2 (6 bases). The CDR3 runs to 12 residues. Germline V CDR1 and CDR2: SQVTM, ANQGSEA. Here the CDR3 reads CSVEGGYNEQFF. The DNA of the CDR3 is TGCAGCGTGGAAGGAGGGTACAATGAGCAGTTCTTC.

V usage is TRBV5-4 and J usage is TRBJ1-1, with D tentatively TRBD1 (5 bases). Germline-derived CDR1 and CDR2 are SGHNT and YYREEE (reference sequence). The ends were cut back, 0 bases at V and 2 bases at J, with 11 bases in the middle. CDR3 length: 15 residues. CDR3: CASSLDGGPNTEAFF. The CDR3 nucleotides are TGTGCCAGCAGCTTGGATGGGGGACCTAACACTGAAGCTTTCTTT.

The rearrangement links TRBV7-2 to TRBJ1-1; possibly TRBD1 for D (5 bases). The germline V gene has CDR1 SGHTA and CDR2 FQGNSA. CDR3 size: 15 residues. The germline V and J ends were trimmed by 3 bases and 6 bases, with 17 bases remaining between them. The CDR3, as DNA: TGTGCCAGCAGCTTGCCCGGGACCCTTGGGGCTGAAGCTTTCTTT. It encodes CASSLPGTLGAEAFF.

The rearrangement uses TRBV3-1 and TRBJ1-6; TRBD1 is a possible D gene (5 bases). Germline values: CDR1 LGHDT, CDR2 YNNKEL (reference sequence). This CDR3 has 17 amino acids. Trimming pared 4 bases from V and 1 base from J, leaving 14 bases between. CDR3 nucleotides: TGTGCCAGCAGCCCCGGGGCCGGGGGTTCCTATAATTCACCCCTCCACTTT. Its translation: CASSPGAGGSYNSPLHF.

The chain links TRBV27 to TRBJ2-7, with D possibly TRBD1 on 5 matching bases. CDR3 length: 19 amino acids. The germline V gene encodes CDR1 MNHEY and CDR2 SMNVEV (reference sequence). V lost 5 bases and J 2 bases, leaving 28 bases between the germline ends. CDR3 in DNA: TGTGCCAGCAGTACAAAATTCGGGTTTAAAAATCTGGGGCCCTACGAGCAGTACTTC. Translating gives CASSTKFGFKNLGPYEQYF.

This clonotype was seen a few times. The V and J genes are TRBV29-1 and TRBJ2-2, with 13 bases matching TRBD2. Germline V CDR1 and CDR2: SQVTM, ANQGSEA. The CDR3 totals 15 residues. Trimming at V came to 7 bases and at J to 4 bases, leaving 6 bases not matched to a gene. In DNA, the CDR3 is TGCAGCGCCATACTAGCGGGGGGGCCCACCGGGGAGCTGTTTTTT. Amino acid sequence: CSAILAGGPTGELFF.

This clonotype came up a few times. The chain carries TRBV9 and TRBJ2-1; the D gene is possibly TRBD2 (6 bases). The CDR3 consists of 15 residues. The germline V gene has CDR1 SGDLS and CDR2 YYNGEE. V was cut by 0 bases and J by 4 bases, with 11 bases left in between. The CDR3, as DNA: TGTGCCAGCAGCGTAGATAGCGGACTATACAATGAGCAGTTCTTC. It encodes CASSVDSGLYNEQFF.

At least ten counts were recorded for this clonotype. This sequence joins TRBV30 and TRBJ1-1; D is unresolved. Germline CDR1 is GTSNPN and CDR2 is SVGIG (reference sequence). This CDR3 has 12 residues. The ends were cut back, 2 bases at V and 1 base at J, with 5 bases in the middle. The CDR3 DNA follows: TGTGCCTGGAGTAGGGAGAACACTGAAGCTTTCTTT. This sequence encodes CAWSRENTEAFF.

This clonotype was counted only a few times. CDR3 coding DNA: TGTGCCATCAGTGAAGGGGACGGGGCCAACGTCCTGACTTTC. Translation gives CAISEGDGANVLTF. This chain connects TRBV10-3 to TRBJ2-6; D may match TRBD1 or TRBD2 (5 bases each). V shed 3 bases and J shed 4 bases, with 7 bases lying between them. The CDR3 covers 14 residues. Germline V gives CDR1 ENHRY, CDR2 SYGVKD.

The rearrangement links TRBV7-3 to TRBJ2-7; TRBD1 is a possible D gene (6 bases). The CDR3 has 16 amino acids. Trimming cost V 1 base and J 0 bases, with 13 bases left between them. From germline, CDR1 is SGHTA and CDR2 FQGTGA. The CDR3 loop is CASSLIRPRGSYEQYF. CDR3 sequence (DNA): TGTGCCAGCAGCTTAATCAGACCCAGGGGCTCCTACGAGCAGTACTTC.

The rearrangement joins TRBV6-1 to TRBJ1-4, with D possibly being TRBD1 (5 bases). V was trimmed by 8 bases and J by 8 bases, leaving 24 bases between them. CDR3 length: 16 residues. Germline V CDR1 and CDR2: MNHNS, SASEGT. The CDR3 nucleotides read TGTGCCAGCGGTATTGGACACCCCAGGGTGCGGGAAAAACTGTTTTTT. Translating it yields CASGIGHPRVREKLFF.